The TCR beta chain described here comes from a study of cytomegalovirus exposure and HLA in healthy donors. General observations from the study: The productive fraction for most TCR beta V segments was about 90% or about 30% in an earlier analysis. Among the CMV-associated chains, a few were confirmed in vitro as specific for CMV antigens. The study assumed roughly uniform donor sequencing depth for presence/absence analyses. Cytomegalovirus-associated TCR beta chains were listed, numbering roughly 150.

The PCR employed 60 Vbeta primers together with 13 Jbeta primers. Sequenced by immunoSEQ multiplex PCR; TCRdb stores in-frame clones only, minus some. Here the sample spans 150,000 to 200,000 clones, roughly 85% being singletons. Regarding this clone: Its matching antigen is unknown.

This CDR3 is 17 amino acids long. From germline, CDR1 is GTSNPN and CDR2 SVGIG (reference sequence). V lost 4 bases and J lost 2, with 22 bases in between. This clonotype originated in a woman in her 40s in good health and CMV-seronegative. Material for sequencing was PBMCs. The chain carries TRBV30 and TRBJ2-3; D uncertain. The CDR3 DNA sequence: TGTGCCTGGATCGGAGCGACCCCACGACCCCCCACAGATACGCAGTATTTT. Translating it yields CAWIGATPRPPTDTQYF.